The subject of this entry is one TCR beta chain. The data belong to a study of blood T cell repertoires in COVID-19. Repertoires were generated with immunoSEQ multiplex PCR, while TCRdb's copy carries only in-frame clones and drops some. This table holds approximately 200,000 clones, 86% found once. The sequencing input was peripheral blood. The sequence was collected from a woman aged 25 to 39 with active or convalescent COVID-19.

In DNA, the CDR3 is TGTGCCAGCAGCCAAGGCCTAGCGAGTAACACCGGGGAGCTGTTTTTT. It translates to CASSQGLASNTGELFF. This chain connects TRBV3-1 (or the pseudogene TRBV3-2) to TRBJ2-2; D is possibly TRBD2 (6 bases). This CDR3 region has 16 residues. CDR1 is LGHDT and CDR2 is YNNKEL in the germline V gene (reference sequence). Trimming cost V 1 base and J 2 bases, with 11 bases left between them.